A selection of T cell receptor beta chains follows, all from one sample in a study of early T cells in non-severe SARS-CoV-2 infection. TCRdb re-called the 5' RACE reads with MiXCR, one entry per CDR3 protein. The repertoire consists of about 77,000 distinct CDR3 sequences, with about 17% occurring once and the leading ten covering roughly 3%. The sample taken for sequencing was whole blood. Receptors originate from an adult who was a healthcare worker with PCR-confirmed SARS-CoV-2 infection or an uninfected control (not recorded which). CDR3s include the opening cysteine and the closing phenylalanine or tryptophan.

v_gene	CDR3aa
TRBV7-2	CASSLEGLEQFF
TRBV29-1	CSVTRGYQTEAFF
TRBV14	CASSQEPTGTGELFF
TRBV7-3	CASSPNPGTAGVLTF
TRBV7-3	CASSKQGYTEAFF
TRBV29-1	CSTISGGTAYGYTF
TRBV11-2	CASSGRSETAYEQYF
TRBV7-3	CASSPSRAYNEQFF
TRBV4-1	CASSQPDRGIGNTIYF
TRBV12-3/TRBV12-4	CASSFEDFSNQPQHF
TRBV12-3/TRBV12-4	CASSPIPLSGSGAQYF
TRBV29-1	CSVTGASGNTIYF
TRBV11-2	CASSLTGITYNSPLHF
TRBV20-1	CSAKASVTTDTQYF
TRBV7-9	CASKGQGANTEAFF
TRBV5-6	CASSPPFGQVLYEQYF
TRBV30	CAWNSPGTGSLHEQYF
TRBV10-2	CASSGTSGFSTDTQYF
TRBV20-1	CSATTGENGYTF
TRBV7-9	CASSSRTSGSIDSSGANVLTF
TRBV18	CASSPASSYNEQFF
TRBV11-2	CASSPDRDSEAFF
TRBV19	CASSDVRGSGYNEQFF
TRBV6-4	CAAARLYPVLCEQGPQHF
TRBV20-1	CSAFPLLGDSPLHF
TRBV5-1	CASSSGTPGPLEQYF
TRBV20-1	CSARGSPRVGPYNEQFF
TRBV20-1	CSARKAGGPDTQYF